The 6 T cell receptor beta chains below come from one sample, sequenced in a study of OX40 agonist ivuxolimab in advanced cancers. This table comes from immunoSEQ multiplex PCR, and its TCRdb copy is limited to in-frame clones, with some not included. The sample carries about 78,000 clones, about nine tenths recorded once. Here the sequenced sample was CD4+ or CD8+ T cells sorted from blood, taken in a trial of the OX40 agonist ivuxolimab. The receptors stem from an adult with an advanced solid tumor such as melanoma, head and neck, liver or kidney cancer.

This chain connects TRBV10-3 to TRBJ2-3, with D possibly matching TRBD2 (6 bases). This CDR3 region has 13 residues. V was shortened by 6 bases and J by 3 bases, with 10 bases between the two germline ends. CDR1 and CDR2 from the germline V gene are ENHRY and SYGVKD. The CDR3 region has the DNA TGTGCCATCAGGGAGGGCCAGACAGATACGCAGTATTTT. Its protein product is CAIREGQTDTQYF.

The chain combines TRBV7-8 with TRBJ2-3, with TRBD1 matching over 9 bases. CDR3 length equals 18 residues. Germline-derived CDR1 and CDR2 are SGHVS and FQNEAQ. V trimming: 2 bases; J trimming: 1 base; junction bases outside the gene matches: 10. The CDR3 is CASSLKDRGLARTDTQYF. The DNA of the CDR3 is TGTGCCAGCAGCTTAAAGGACAGGGGTTTAGCCCGCACAGATACGCAGTATTTT. The full variable domain, in which reference TRBV7-8 and TRBJ2-3 provide the parts outside the CDR3, is GAGVSQSPRYKVAKRGQDVALRCDPISGHVSLFWYQQALGQGPEFLTYFQNEAQLDKSGLPSDRFFAERPEGSVSTLKIQRTQQEDSAVYLCASSLKDRGLARTDTQYFGPGTRLTVL.

This sequence joins TRBV15 and TRBJ1-5; D perhaps matches TRBD1 (6 bases). Germline-derived CDR1 and CDR2 are LNHNV and YYDKDF (reference sequence). Trimming took off 2 bases at V and 7 bases at J, with 12 bases between the two ends. The CDR3 totals 14 residues. This chain's CDR3 is CATSRRGGGQPQHF. CDR3 DNA: TGTGCCACCAGCAGACGAGGGGGGGGGCAGCCCCAGCATTTT.

CDR3 protein: CASAGRETQYF. In DNA form, the CDR3 reads TGTGCCAGCGCGGGGCGAGAGACCCAGTACTTC. This chain links TRBV27 with TRBJ2-5; D might be TRBD2 (6 bases). Germline CDR1 is MNHEY and CDR2 is SMNVEV (reference sequence). The V end was cut by 8 bases, the J end by 4 bases, with 8 bases between. The length of the CDR3 is 11 residues.

The chain combines TRBV6-1 with TRBJ1-3, with D possibly being TRBD1 (6 bases). The CDR3 spans 16 residues. CDR1 and CDR2 from the germline V gene are MNHNS and SASEGT. The germline V and J ends were trimmed by 4 bases and 0 bases, with 13 bases remaining between them. The CDR3 here is CASSGRQVRSGNTIYF. CDR3 DNA: TGTGCCAGCAGTGGAAGACAGGTCCGCTCTGGAAACACCATATATTTT.

V and J are TRBV27 and TRBJ2-7; D unresolved. Germline loops: CDR1 MNHEY, CDR2 SMNVEV (reference sequence). This CDR3 contains 15 residues. Trimming took 3 bases from V and 5 from J, leaving 17 bases between them. The CDR3 spells CASSLLAIGRHEQYF. The CDR3 DNA reads as TGTGCCAGCAGTTTGTTGGCTATAGGGCGCCACGAGCAGTACTTC.